The next 25 T cell receptor beta chains were all read from a single sample in a study of T cell responses to AZD1222 COVID-19 vaccine. Data came from immunoSEQ multiplex PCR; TCRdb stores just in-frame clones and leaves some out. The sample carries approximately 100,000 clones, 80% to 90% recorded once. This specimen consisted of peripheral blood, obtained on day 0 of AZD1222 vaccination. Receptors were obtained from an adult in good health.

The chain is built from TRBV7-8 and TRBJ2-1, with 10 positions matching TRBD1. Germline CDR1 and CDR2: SGHVS and FQNEAQ. Trimming cost V 5 bases and J 3 bases; bases outside gene matches: 4. The CDR3 extends over 15 amino acids. The CDR3 DNA sequence: TGTGCCAGCAGCCACCGGACAGGGGGCTACAATGAGCAGTTCTTC. Translating gives CASSHRTGGYNEQFF.

The chain uses TRBV7-2 and TRBJ1-6; D gene uncertain. The V gene lost 1 base and the J gene lost 7 bases, with 8 bases spanning the gap. The CDR3 is made up of 14 amino acids. Germline V lookup: CDR1 SGHTA, CDR2 FQGNSA. CDR3 sequence: CASSLDGLNSPLHF. In nucleotides, the CDR3 is TGTGCCAGCAGCTTAGATGGTTTGAATTCACCCCTCCACTTT.

V usage is TRBV25-1 and J usage is TRBJ1-3; no definite D call. The CDR3 sequence is 14 residues long. Trimming took off 0 bases at V and 4 bases at J, with 7 bases between the two ends. From germline, CDR1 is MGHDK and CDR2 SYGVNS. Here the CDR3 DNA reads TGTGCCAGCAGTGAATACGGGCGGGGAAACACCATATATTTT. It specifies CASSEYGRGNTIYF.

This clone has more than one count but fewer than ten. The chain combines TRBV7-2 with TRBJ1-5, with 7 bases fitting TRBD1. CDR3 size: 15 residues. Trimming at V came to 5 bases and at J to 2 bases, leaving 6 bases not matched to a gene. The germline gives CDR1 SGHTA, CDR2 FQGNSA. The chain's CDR3 is CASSATGQRNQPQHF. In DNA, the CDR3 is TGTGCCAGCAGCGCCACGGGACAGCGCAATCAGCCCCAGCATTTT.

The CDR3: CASSYTGMVAFF. CDR3 nucleotides: TGTGCCAGCAGTTACACAGGGATGGTAGCTTTCTTT. The chain recombines TRBV6-2 or TRBV6-3 with TRBJ1-1, with a weak D call TRBD1 (6 bases). The CDR3 covers 12 residues. Germline-derived CDR1 and CDR2 are MNHEY and SVGEGT. With 2 bases removed from V and 10 bases from J, the gap between germline ends came to 11 bases.

In its sample, this clone was seen once. V and J are TRBV6-4 and TRBJ1-1; no firm D call. The CDR3 is 13 amino acids. Deletions cut 4 bases from V and 1 base from J, with 7 bases between. Looked up from germline, CDR1 is MRHNA and CDR2 is SNTAGT. CDR3 sequence reads: CASSATRNTEAFF. CDR3 DNA: TGTGCCAGCAGTGCGACACGGAACACTGAAGCTTTCTTT.

CDR3 amino acids: CASRLRDRGSCTDTQYF. The CDR3 coding sequence is TGTGCCAGCAGACTCCGGGACCGCGGATCGTGCACAGATACGCAGTATTTT. The chain carries TRBV21-1 and TRBJ2-3. TRBV21-1 is an annotated pseudogene. The CDR3 consists of 17 residues.

This chain links TRBV30 with TRBJ1-4, with D perhaps matching TRBD1 (5 bases). V gave up 1 base and J gave up 7 bases, with 16 bases separating them. Germline values: CDR1 GTSNPN, CDR2 SVGIG (reference sequence). The CDR3 covers 15 residues. The CDR3 loop reads CAWSGARVSSEKLFF. The DNA for the CDR3 is TGTGCCTGGAGTGGGGCCAGGGTTAGTAGTGAAAAACTGTTTTTT.

This clone appeared a few times. The chain joins TRBV12-3 or TRBV12-4 to TRBJ2-1; no firm D call. This CDR3 has 11 residues. V lost 7 bases and J lost 3, with 4 bases in between. The CDR3 loop is CASKSYNEQFF. The CDR3 DNA sequence: TGTGCCAGCAAAAGCTACAATGAGCAGTTCTTC.

Note on this clone: An end of the junction does not agree with germline; a read error may underlie this. The chain links TRBV5-1 to TRBJ1-6; possibly TRBD1 for D (5 bases). Germline lookup yields CDR1 SGHRS and CDR2 YFSETQ. The CDR3 contains 15 residues. Written as DNA, the CDR3 is TGCGCCAGCAGGTTGGACAATTTTCGAGGCTCACCCCTCCACTTT. Translated, it gives CASRLDNFRGSPLHF. The whole variable domain, remainder taken from reference TRBV5-1 and TRBJ1-6, is KAGVTQTPRYLIKTRGQQVTLSCSPISGHRSVSWYQQTPGQGLQFLFEYFSETQRNKGNFPGRFSGRQFSNSRSEMNVSTLELGDSALYLCASRLDNFRGSPLHFGNGTRLTVT.

This clone was seen only once. This chain links TRBV5-1 with TRBJ2-5; 9 bases are a match to TRBD1. J gave up 5 bases and V 4 bases, and 15 bases lay outside the gene matches. This CDR3 has 17 amino acids. CDR1 and CDR2 (germline): SGHRS, YFSETQ. The DNA for the CDR3 is TGCGCCAGCAGCAAGGGGACAGGGATTGGGAGCATGGAGACCCAGTACTTC. It codes for CASSKGTGIGSMETQYF.

The chain is built from TRBV5-1 and TRBJ2-5, with D perhaps TRBD1 (5 bases). Trimming cost V 2 bases and J 5 bases, with 10 bases left between them. CDR1 SGHRS and CDR2 YFSETQ come from the germline V gene. The CDR3 contains 13 residues. The chain's CDR3 is CASSFTAGETQYF. The CDR3 DNA follows: TGCGCCAGCAGCTTTACGGCAGGGGAGACCCAGTACTTC.

This rearrangement joins TRBV19 to TRBJ1-1; D perhaps matches TRBD1 (6 bases). V was pared by 1 base and J by 1 base, with 10 bases between. Per germline, CDR1 LNHDA and CDR2 SQIVND (reference sequence). The CDR3 runs to 15 residues. In nucleotides, the CDR3 is TGTGCCAGTAGTATAGGAATGACAGGGAACACTGAAGCTTTCTTT. This encodes CASSIGMTGNTEAFF. The variable domain in full, completed from reference TRBV19 and TRBJ1-1, reads DGGITQSPKYLFRKEGQNVTLSCEQNLNHDAMYWYRQDPGQGLRLIYYSQIVNDFQKGDIAEGYSVSREKKESFPLTVTSAQKNPTAFYLCASSIGMTGNTEAFFGQGTRLTVV.

CDR3 residues: CASREGLDNTGELFF. CDR3 bases: TGTGCCAGCAGGGAGGGACTTGACAACACCGGGGAGCTGTTTTTT. The chain joins TRBV2 to TRBJ2-2; weak D call: TRBD2 (6 bases). V was trimmed by 6 bases and J by 2 bases, leaving 13 bases between them. The CDR3 has 15 residues. Per germline, CDR1 SNHLY and CDR2 FYNNEI.

The count of this clone is one. J is TRBJ1-4 and V is TRBV6-5; weak D call: TRBD1 (5 bases). The ends were cut back, 4 bases at V and 8 bases at J, with 8 bases in the middle. This CDR3 is built from 12 residues. In germline, CDR1 is MNHEY, CDR2 SVGAGI. The CDR3 DNA follows: TGTGCCAGCAGTTCTAGGGGCGAAAAACTGTTTTTT. Translation: CASSSRGEKLFF.

The V call is TRBV12-2, the J call TRBJ1-2; the table's D call, TRBD1, was not checked against the DNA. TRBV12-2 is classified as a pseudogene. The CDR3 is 17 residues long. CDR3 sequence (DNA): TGTGCAAGTCGCTTACCGACAGGGGTTCAGGCTTTCTATGGCTACACCTTC. This encodes CASRLPTGVQAFYGYTF.

This chain uses TRBV7-3 with TRBJ2-3; 13 bases are a match to TRBD2. The CDR3 runs to 15 residues. V trimming: 4 bases; J trimming: 8 bases; junction bases outside the gene matches: 6. The germline gives CDR1 SGHTA, CDR2 FQGTGA. The CDR3 protein is CASSYTSGGAATQYF. CDR3 in DNA: TGTGCCAGCAGCTATACTAGCGGGGGGGCCGCTACGCAGTATTTT.

J is TRBJ2-2 and V is TRBV24-1; possibly TRBD2 for D (6 bases). V lost 3 bases, J lost 3 bases, and 16 bases lay in between. This CDR3 is built from 17 residues. CDR1 and CDR2 (germline): KGHDR, SFDVKD. The CDR3, as DNA: TGTGCCACCAGTGATAGAGTGGCGGGGTTATACACCGGGGAGCTGTTTTTT. It is translated as CATSDRVAGLYTGELFF.

This rearrangement joins TRBV19 to TRBJ1-6, with D maybe TRBD1 (5 bases). Germline loops: CDR1 LNHDA, CDR2 SQIVND (reference sequence). Trimming shortened V by 6 bases and J by 0 bases, and 9 bases separated the two germline ends. The CDR3 totals 15 residues. CDR3 protein: CASRGGTSYNSPLHF. CDR3 nucleotides: TGTGCCAGTAGGGGGGGGACCTCCTATAATTCACCCCTCCACTTT.

This clone was counted once. The J gene is TRBJ1-1, the V gene TRBV3-1 (or the pseudogene TRBV3-2); D may be TRBD1 (6 bases). Between the trimmed V and J ends, which lost 3 bases and 8 bases, there was a span of 13 bases. This CDR3 region has 13 residues. Germline loops: CDR1 LGHDT, CDR2 YNNKEL (reference sequence). The CDR3 DNA sequence: TGTGCCAGCAGCCAGGGGGCGTTCCGGGAAGCTTTCTTT. Protein product: CASSQGAFREAFF.

The chain uses TRBV5-1 and TRBJ2-5; 7 bases are a match to TRBD1. The CDR3 has 13 amino acids. CDR1 and CDR2 (germline): SGHRS, YFSETQ. V shed 3 bases, J shed 4 bases, and the junction held 3 bases outside the gene matches. CDR3 loop: CASSWDRLETQYF. The CDR3 DNA is TGCGCCAGCAGCTGGGACAGATTAGAGACCCAGTACTTC.

The V gene is TRBV29-1, the J gene TRBJ2-3, with D maybe TRBD2 (6 bases). V dropped 7 bases and J dropped 4 bases, with 18 bases sitting between them. This CDR3 has 14 residues. Per germline, CDR1 SQVTM and CDR2 ANQGSEA. This chain's CDR3 is CSGAGGEHSDTQYF. The CDR3 DNA is TGCAGCGGCGCTGGCGGGGAGCATTCAGATACGCAGTATTTT.

J is TRBJ2-1 and V is TRBV9; D tentatively reads TRBD1 or TRBD2 (5 bases each). Germline CDR1 SGDLS, CDR2 YYNGEE. This CDR3 is built from 15 residues. V was clipped by 0 bases and J by 1 base, with 8 bases between them. CDR3 loop: CASSVAGASYNEQFF. The CDR3 DNA follows: TGTGCCAGCAGCGTAGCCGGGGCATCCTACAATGAGCAGTTCTTC. Complete variable domain (other parts from reference TRBV9 and TRBJ2-1): DSGVTQTPKHLITATGQRVTLRCSPRSGDLSVYWYQQSLDQGLQFLIQYYNGEERAKGNILERFSAQQFPDLHSELNLSSLELGDSALYFCASSVAGASYNEQFFGPGTRLTVL.

The rearrangement links TRBV7-9 to TRBJ1-5, with a weak D call TRBD1 (6 bases). Germline values: CDR1 SEHNR, CDR2 FQNEAQ (reference sequence). CDR3 length: 16 amino acids. V dropped 1 base and J dropped 0 bases, with 10 bases sitting between them. The CDR3 loop reads CASSLGTANSNQPQHF. The CDR3 DNA is TGTGCCAGCAGCTTAGGGACAGCAAATAGCAATCAGCCCCAGCATTTT.

This chain's CDR3 is CASSPSGGALDTQYF. The DNA for the CDR3 is TGTGCCAGCAGCCCTAGCGGGGGGGCCTTGGATACGCAGTATTTT. This rearrangement joins TRBV7-9 to TRBJ2-3; 12 bases fit TRBD2. Looked up from germline, CDR1 is SEHNR and CDR2 is FQNEAQ (reference sequence). Losses at the gene ends were 5 bases for V and 6 bases for J; bases not matched to a gene: 6. This CDR3 region has 15 residues.